This T cell receptor beta chain came from a study of blood T cell repertoires in COVID-19. As for the study in general: Acute and convalescent COVID-19 samples came from the United States, Italy and Spain. T cells, B-cell-depleted T cells, or PBMCs provided the cDNA or gDNA that served as material.

V shed 4 bases and J shed 4 bases, with 10 bases lying between them. This CDR3 is built from 13 residues. Per germline, CDR1 MGHRA and CDR2 YSYEKL. As processed by the authors: Estimated nucleated cell counts came from reference gene primer amplification. Profiling relied on immunoSEQ multiplex PCR, and the TCRdb table lists in-frame clones only, not all of them. The V and J calls and clone size were taken over from that table, and D and trimming were inferred from the DNA. The table lists roughly 54,000 clones, 90% of them singletons. The rearrangement joins TRBV4-1 to TRBJ2-5; D not resolved. This receptor was obtained from a man aged 50-60 years with acute or convalescent COVID-19. Material for sequencing was peripheral blood. The CDR3 is CASSLARSETQYF. The CDR3 region has the DNA TGCGCCAGCAGCCTTGCTAGGTCAGAGACCCAGTACTTC.